The 11 T cell receptor beta chains listed next were all sequenced from one sample in a study of cytomegalovirus exposure and HLA in healthy donors. PCR primers comprised 60 Vbeta and 13 Jbeta primers. Repertoires were generated with immunoSEQ multiplex PCR, while TCRdb's copy carries only in-frame clones and drops some. The sample carries roughly 48,000 clones, about three quarters recorded once. The material sequenced was PBMCs. The receptor set was obtained from a young man in good health and CMV-seronegative.

This clone occurred a few times. The V and J genes are TRBV20-1 and TRBJ1-1; D is unclear. Trimming pared 5 bases from V and 5 bases from J, leaving 9 bases between. The CDR3 loop spans 11 amino acids. Germline-derived CDR1 and CDR2 are DFQATT and SNEGSKA (reference sequence). In DNA form, the CDR3 reads TGCAGTGCTCGGGGAAGGACTGAAGCTTTCTTT. It encodes CSARGRTEAFF.

V gene TRBV27 combines with J gene TRBJ2-5, with 7 nucleotides matching TRBD1. The CDR3 length is 20 residues. CDR1 and CDR2 from the germline V gene are MNHEY and SMNVEV (reference sequence). J gave up 1 base and V 6 bases, and 23 bases lay outside the gene matches. DNA for the CDR3: TGTGCCAGCAGCCCTTACACCCTCGAGGGACAGCCTTACCTCCAAGAGACCCAGTACTTC. It codes for CASSPYTLEGQPYLQETQYF.

This chain uses TRBV9 with TRBJ1-2; D unclear. The germline V gene has CDR1 SGDLS and CDR2 YYNGEE. V lost 4 bases to trimming and J lost 2 bases, with 9 bases between them. CDR3 size: 13 residues. The CDR3 bases are TGTGCCAGCAGCACCCCTAAGAACTATGGCTACACCTTC. Its protein product is CASSTPKNYGYTF.

There are a few counts of this clone. J is TRBJ1-3 and V is TRBV10-3; no clear D gene. CDR3 length: 15 amino acids. V was clipped by 4 bases and J by 2 bases, with 12 bases between them. Germline lookup yields CDR1 ENHRY and CDR2 SYGVKD. CDR3 nucleotide sequence: TGTGCCATCAGTGGAGGGAGTTTAACTGGAAACACCATATATTTT. This translates into CAISGGSLTGNTIYF.

The CDR3 nucleotides read TGTGCCAGCAGTGAGTGGGGAGGGAGCTATGGCTACACCTTC. Protein sequence: CASSEWGGSYGYTF. The genes are TRBV6-1 and TRBJ1-2; D not certain. CDR1 MNHNS and CDR2 SASEGT come from the germline V gene. V gave up 3 bases and J gave up 4 bases, with 12 bases separating them. CDR3 length: 14 amino acids.

This clone has only a few counts. This chain links TRBV6-5 with TRBJ2-2, with a weak D call TRBD2 (5 bases). Germline-derived CDR1 and CDR2 are MNHEY and SVGAGI. The V end was cut by 0 bases, the J end by 6 bases, with 8 bases between. The CDR3 runs to 14 residues. Here the CDR3 reads CASSYSTTPGELFF. Written as DNA, the CDR3 is TGTGCCAGCAGTTACTCGACTACCCCCGGGGAGCTGTTTTTT.

V is TRBV6-6 and J is TRBJ1-2; D is undetermined. The CDR3 sequence is 15 residues long. Trimming stripped 2 bases from V and 0 bases from J, with 10 bases between. Germline V gene data show CDR1 as MNHNY and CDR2 as SVGAGI (reference sequence). The CDR3 here is CASSYGRTPNYGYTF. The CDR3 DNA sequence: TGTGCCAGCAGTTACGGGAGGACTCCTAACTATGGCTACACCTTC.

The chain employs TRBV10-2 and TRBJ1-4; D is unclear. Germline values: CDR1 WSHSY, CDR2 SAAADI. This CDR3 region has 12 residues. The DNA of the CDR3 is TGCGCAGTGCAGCCGGGAGGTGAAAAACTGTTTTTT. Protein product: CAVQPGGEKLFF.

This sequence joins TRBV5-4 and TRBJ1-2; tentatively, D is TRBD1 (5 bases). Germline values: CDR1 SGHNT, CDR2 YYREEE (reference sequence). This CDR3 spans 14 amino acids. V gave up 6 bases and J gave up 4 bases, with 16 bases separating them. Here the CDR3 DNA reads TGTGCCAGCATCCCCGCGACAGCTGCCTATGGCTACACCTTC. It codes for CASIPATAAYGYTF.

The genes are TRBV5-4 and TRBJ2-7; maybe TRBD1 (5 bases). This CDR3 comprises 16 residues. Germline V gene data show CDR1 as SGHNT and CDR2 as YYREEE (reference sequence). V dropped 4 bases and J dropped 0 bases, with 17 bases sitting between them. CDR3 amino acids: CASSRQAGPSSYEQYF. Here the CDR3 DNA reads TGTGCCAGCAGCCGGCAGGCAGGGCCTAGCTCCTACGAGCAGTACTTC.

This clone was detected once. The chain links TRBV19 to TRBJ2-7; D call uncertain. The V gene lost 6 bases and the J gene lost 5 bases, with 14 bases spanning the gap. Germline CDR1 LNHDA, CDR2 SQIVND (reference sequence). CDR3 length equals 13 residues. The CDR3 loop is CASRTTGFDEQYF. DNA for the CDR3: TGTGCCAGTAGGACGACTGGCTTCGACGAGCAGTACTTC.